This entry features one T cell receptor (beta chain) sequence. Produced via immunoSEQ multiplex PCR; TCRdb's table is partial and in-frame only. This table holds approximately 200,000 clones, 80% to 90% found once. This sample was taken from a study of blood T cell repertoires in COVID-19. Germline V lookup: CDR1 MNHEY, CDR2 SMNVEV (reference sequence). The CDR3 contains 14 residues. Trimming shortened V by 6 bases and J by 8 bases, and 19 bases separated the two germline ends. The rearrangement uses TRBV27 and TRBJ1-1; possibly TRBD1 for D (5 bases). The sequence came from a woman aged 18-35 years in a cohort exposed to, infected with or recovered from COVID-19 (not recorded which). Sequencing was performed on PBMCs or T cells enriched from blood (not recorded which). CDR3 loop: CASSQLQGLPEAFF. The CDR3 nucleotides read TGTGCCAGCAGCCAACTTCAGGGCCTCCCAGAAGCTTTCTTT.